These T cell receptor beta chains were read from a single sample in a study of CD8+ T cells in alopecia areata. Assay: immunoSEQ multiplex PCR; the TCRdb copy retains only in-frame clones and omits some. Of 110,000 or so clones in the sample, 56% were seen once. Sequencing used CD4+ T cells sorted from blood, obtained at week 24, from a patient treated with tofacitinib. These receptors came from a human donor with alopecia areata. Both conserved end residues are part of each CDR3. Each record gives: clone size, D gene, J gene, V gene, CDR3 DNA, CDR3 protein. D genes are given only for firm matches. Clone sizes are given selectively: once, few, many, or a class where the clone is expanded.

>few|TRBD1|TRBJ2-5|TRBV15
TGTGCCACCAGCAGAGCCGGACAGGGACTGGAGACCCAGTACTTC
CATSRAGQGLETQYF
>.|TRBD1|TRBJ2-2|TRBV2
TGTGCCAGCAGTACAGGGGCCGGGGAGCTGTTTTTT
CASSTGAGELFF
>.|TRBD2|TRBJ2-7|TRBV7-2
TGTGCCAGCAGCGGCGCGGGGGGCTCCTACGAGCAGTACTTC
CASSGAGGSYEQYF
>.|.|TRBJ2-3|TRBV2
TGTGCCAGCAGTAAACAGGGTAGCACAGATACGCAGTATTTT
CASSKQGSTDTQYF
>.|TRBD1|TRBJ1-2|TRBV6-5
TGTGCCAGCAGAGACAGGGGGCACTTTTATGGCTACACCTTC
CASRDRGHFYGYTF
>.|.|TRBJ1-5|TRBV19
TGTGCCAGTAGTCCGGTCCTCCGGGGCCCAGCGCAGCCCCAGCATTTT
CASSPVLRGPAQPQHF
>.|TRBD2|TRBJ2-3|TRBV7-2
TGTGCCAGCAGCGCGATAGCGGGGGTGGCAGATACGCAGTATTTT
CASSAIAGVADTQYF
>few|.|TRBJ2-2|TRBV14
TGTGCCAGCAGCCAAGTCCAGAACGGGGAGCTGTTTTTT
CASSQVQNGELFF
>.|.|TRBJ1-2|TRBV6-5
TGTGCCAGCAGTTATAGAGACACTGACTATGGCTACACCTTC
CASSYRDTDYGYTF
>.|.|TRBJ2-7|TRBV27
TGTGCCAGCAGTTTAGGTCCTTCCTACGAGCAGTACTTC
CASSLGPSYEQYF
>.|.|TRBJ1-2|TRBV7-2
TGTGCCAGCAGCTTAGCCCAGGGGCATGGCTACACCTTC
CASSLAQGHGYTF
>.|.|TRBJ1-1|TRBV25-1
TGTGCCAGCAGTGAGGCAGGGTTCGTCACTGAAGCTTTCTTT
CASSEAGFVTEAFF
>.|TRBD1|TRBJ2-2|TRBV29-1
TGCAGCGTTGTAGGGCACAGGGGCACCGGGGAGCTGTTTTTT
CSVVGHRGTGELFF
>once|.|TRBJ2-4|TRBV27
TGTGCCAGCAGTTTATCACGGAATCTAGCCAAAAACATTCAGTACTTC
CASSLSRNLAKNIQYF
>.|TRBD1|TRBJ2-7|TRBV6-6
TGTGCCAGCAGTTACCCGGACAGGGGGGGTGGATACGAGCAGTACTTC
CASSYPDRGGGYEQYF
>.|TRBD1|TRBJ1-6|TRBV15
TGTGCCACCAGCATCAGGGGGGCTGATTCACCCCTCCACTTT
CATSIRGADSPLHF
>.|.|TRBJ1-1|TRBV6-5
TGTGCCAGCAGTTACTCTGGCAACCCGACCACTGAAGCTTTCTTT
CASSYSGNPTTEAFF
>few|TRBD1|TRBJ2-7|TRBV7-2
TGTGCCAGCAGCCCTCAACAGGGGGTTGGCAACGAGCAGTACTTC
CASSPQQGVGNEQYF
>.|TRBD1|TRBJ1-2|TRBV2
TGTGCCAGCAGTGAGGGACAGCCTGCTAACTATGGCTACACCTTC
CASSEGQPANYGYTF
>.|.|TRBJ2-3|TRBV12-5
TGTGCTAGTGCCCAAGGGGGGGAGTACGGGCAGTATTTT
CASAQGGEYGQYF
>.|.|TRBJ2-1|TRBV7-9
TGTGCCAGCAGGGTCCTCGACGGGGGCAATGAGCAGTTCTTC
CASRVLDGGNEQFF
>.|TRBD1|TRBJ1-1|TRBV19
TGTGCCACTCGGACAGGTACCGACACTGAAGCTTTCTTT
CATRTGTDTEAFF
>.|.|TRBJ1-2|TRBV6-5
TGTGCCAGCAGTTACTCAGTCTTCCTTGGCTACACCTTC
CASSYSVFLGYTF
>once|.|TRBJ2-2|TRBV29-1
TGCAGCGTTTTCATGAGGGACAAGAACACCGGGGAGCTGTTTTTT
CSVFMRDKNTGELFF
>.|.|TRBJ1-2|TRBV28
TGTGCCAGCAATCGCCCAGGGGCAGGCTATGGCTACACCTTC
CASNRPGAGYGYTF
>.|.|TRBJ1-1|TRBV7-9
TGTGCCAGCAGCTCCCTCATGTTCGAATCGAACACTGAAGCTTTCTTT
CASSSLMFESNTEAFF
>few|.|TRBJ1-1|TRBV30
TGTGCCTGGAGTGCCAGAAGTGAAGATGAAGCTTTCTTT
CAWSARSEDEAFF
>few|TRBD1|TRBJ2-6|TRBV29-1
TGCAGCGCTGAGACAGGGGGCACCTCTGGGGCCAACGTCCTGACTTTC
CSAETGGTSGANVLTF
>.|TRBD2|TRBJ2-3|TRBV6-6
TGTGCCAGCAGTTACGGGCTAGCGGGGAGAGATACGCAGTATTTT
CASSYGLAGRDTQYF